The entry that follows covers one T cell receptor beta chain sequence. What it recognizes is unknown. This entry belongs to a study of CD4+ T cells in melanoma. The study, taken as a whole, reports: A reported correlation linked neoantigen-specific CD4+ T cells to CD8+, macrophage and B cell function.

Measured with immunoSEQ multiplex PCR; TCRdb has only the in-frame clones, and not every one. The sample holds some 120,000 clones; 92% are singletons and the top ten take around 3.3%. This CDR3 spans 13 amino acids. The germline V gene encodes CDR1 LNHDA and CDR2 SQIVND (reference sequence). V shed 0 bases and J shed 5 bases, with 7 bases lying between them. This receptor was identified in a human donor with melanoma. Sample: peripheral blood. V usage is TRBV19 and J usage is TRBJ1-1; D remains unclear. CDR3 nucleotide sequence: TGTGCCAGTAGTATAGAGCTGGGGACTGAAGCTTTCTTT. Translating it yields CASSIELGTEAFF.